The clone carrying this T cell receptor (beta chain) was seen many times. Its specificity is unknown. TCRdb re-analysed the 5' RACE reads in MiXCR, keeping a single row per CDR3 protein. The sample includes about 200,000 distinct CDR3 sequences, over 9.5% of them seen just once. This sample is drawn from a study of identical twins. Findings and limits, study-wide: Invariant MAIT and iNKT cells could partly confound zero-insertion analyses. Twin pairs' shared out-of-frame alpha sequences were enriched in low generation probability.

V shed 2 bases and J shed 6 bases, with 13 bases lying between them. There are 15 residues in the CDR3. The source material was memory T cells sorted from blood. The sequence derives from a man aged 50 or older in good health. The chain combines TRBV12-3 or TRBV12-4 with TRBJ1-4; a weak D match, TRBD1 (6 bases). CDR3 sequence: CASSLSGGGHEKLFF. DNA of the CDR3: TGTGCCAGCAGTTTATCGGGGGGCGGGCATGAAAAACTGTTTTTT.